This TCR beta chain was profiled in a study of T cell repertoires in cytomegalovirus infection. Overall study context: Matching HLA type, along with CMV infection, was indicated by public TCR beta signatures.

Whole-study findings and limits: Using cumulative public TCR beta family frequency, the authors identified those who carried CMV together with the relevant HLA. Ex vivo responses were dominated by HLA-C-restricted CMV-specific TCR beta clonotypes.

Comments on this clonotype: Its antigen is undetermined.

A single record per CDR3 protein comes from TCRdb applying MiXCR to the reads. Of 20,000 to 30,000 distinct CDR3 sequences in the sample, about 22% were seen once. This CDR3 is 13 amino acids long. Germline lookup yields CDR1 SEHNR and CDR2 FQNEAQ (reference sequence). V shed 2 bases and J 4 bases; nucleotides not matched to a gene: 2. The sequenced sample was CD8+ T cells from cultured PBMCs, obtained from culture after CMV antigen stimulation. The TCR was taken from a human donor in good health (CMV status not recorded). Some clones in this sample may be carry-over from other donors' samples. This chain connects TRBV7-9 to TRBJ2-7; 7 bases map to TRBD2. Written as DNA, the CDR3 is TGTGCCAGCAGCTTAATAGCGGGTTACGAGCAGTACTTC. Protein sequence: CASSLIAGYEQYF.